The sample holds many counts of the clone carrying this TCR beta chain. The target antigen is unknown. V was cut by 6 bases and J by 5 bases, with 13 bases left in between. Germline CDR1 MNHEY, CDR2 SVGAGI. The CDR3 sequence is 13 residues long. The PCR ran on 60 Vbeta and 13 Jbeta primers. Profiling relied on immunoSEQ multiplex PCR, and the TCRdb table lists in-frame clones only, not all of them. The data show 100,000 to 150,000 clones, 6.5% to 9.5% seen once. The sample belongs to a study of cytomegalovirus exposure and HLA in healthy donors. Points from the study as a whole: Rare TCR sequences dominated, though some public TCRs recurred in many donors. CMV serostatus was the sole immune exposure information available. Within a later analysis, the majority of CMV-associated TCR beta chains appeared HLA-restricted. It was approximately 150 TCR beta chains that were listed as cytomegalovirus-associated.

This chain connects TRBV6-5 to TRBJ2-5; maybe TRBD2 (5 bases). The source material was PBMCs. The sequence derives from a woman aged 40 to 55 in good health and CMV-seropositive. The CDR3 spells CASSPEARETQYF. The CDR3 DNA is TGTGCCAGCAGCCCGGAGGCTAGGGAGACCCAGTACTTC.